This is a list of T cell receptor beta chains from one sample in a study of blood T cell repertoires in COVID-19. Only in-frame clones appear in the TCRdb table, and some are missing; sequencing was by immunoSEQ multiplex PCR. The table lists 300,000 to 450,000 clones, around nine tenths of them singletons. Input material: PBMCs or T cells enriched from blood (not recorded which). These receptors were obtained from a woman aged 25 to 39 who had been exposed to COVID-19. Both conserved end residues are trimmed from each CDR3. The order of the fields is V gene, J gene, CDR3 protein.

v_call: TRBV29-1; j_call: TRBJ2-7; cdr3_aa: SVMIAGYEQY
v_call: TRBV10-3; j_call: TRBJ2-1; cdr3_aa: AISEWVAGVNEQF
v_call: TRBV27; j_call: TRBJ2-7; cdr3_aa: ASSFSTRDEQY
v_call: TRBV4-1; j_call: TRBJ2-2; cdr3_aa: ASSQGPGGTGELF
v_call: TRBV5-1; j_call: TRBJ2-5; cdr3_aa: ASSPSGNTGETQY
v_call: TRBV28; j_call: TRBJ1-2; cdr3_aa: ASSLWPTTGQNKQPYT
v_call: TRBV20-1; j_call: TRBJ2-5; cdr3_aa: SASPEEETQY
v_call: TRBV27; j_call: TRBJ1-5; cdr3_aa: ASSLRRGSNQPQH
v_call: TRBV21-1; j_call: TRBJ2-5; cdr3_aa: ASSKGRHGGRKTQY
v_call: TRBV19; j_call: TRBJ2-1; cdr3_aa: ASSSRDRDNEQF
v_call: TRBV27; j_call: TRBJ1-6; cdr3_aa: ASSLGSRSSPLH
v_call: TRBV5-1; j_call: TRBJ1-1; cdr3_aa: ASSLAQARNTEAF
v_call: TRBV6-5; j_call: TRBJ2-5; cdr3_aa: ASSYTQGIGETQY
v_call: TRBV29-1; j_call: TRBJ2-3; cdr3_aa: SGQGHIDTQY
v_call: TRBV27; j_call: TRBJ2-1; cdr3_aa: ASSLFPSGPHNEQF
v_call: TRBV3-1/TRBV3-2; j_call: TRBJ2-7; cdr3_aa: ASRLGTSGEQY
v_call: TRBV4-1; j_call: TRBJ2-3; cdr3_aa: ASSQKLLAGITDTQY
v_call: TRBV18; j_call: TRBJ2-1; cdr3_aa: ASSPQTGYNEQF
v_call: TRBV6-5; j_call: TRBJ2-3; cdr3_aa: ASSLTGVEDTQY
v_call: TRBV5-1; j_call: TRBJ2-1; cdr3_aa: ASSSGSGSWDNEQF
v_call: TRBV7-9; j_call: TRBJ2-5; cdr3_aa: ASSPTAGRETQY
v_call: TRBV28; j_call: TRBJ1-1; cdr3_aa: ASSPSRTGRLAEAF
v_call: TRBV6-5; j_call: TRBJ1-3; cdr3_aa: ASSYGWGASGNTIY
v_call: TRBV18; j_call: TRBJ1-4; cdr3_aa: ASSPFKGIATNEKLF
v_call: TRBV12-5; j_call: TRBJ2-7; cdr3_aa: ASGSSRVRYEQY
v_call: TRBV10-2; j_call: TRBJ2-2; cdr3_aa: ASSEGQGYTGELF
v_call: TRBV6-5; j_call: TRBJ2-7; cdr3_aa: ASSSTAYEQY
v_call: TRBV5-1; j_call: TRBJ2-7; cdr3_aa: ASSLGTSGKSTGEY
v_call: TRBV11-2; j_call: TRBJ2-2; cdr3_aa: ASSLGVAGVSGELF
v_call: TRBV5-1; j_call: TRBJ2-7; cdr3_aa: ASTTHPTGAYEQY
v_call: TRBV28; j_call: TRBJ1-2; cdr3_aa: ASSLDDFAREANYGYT